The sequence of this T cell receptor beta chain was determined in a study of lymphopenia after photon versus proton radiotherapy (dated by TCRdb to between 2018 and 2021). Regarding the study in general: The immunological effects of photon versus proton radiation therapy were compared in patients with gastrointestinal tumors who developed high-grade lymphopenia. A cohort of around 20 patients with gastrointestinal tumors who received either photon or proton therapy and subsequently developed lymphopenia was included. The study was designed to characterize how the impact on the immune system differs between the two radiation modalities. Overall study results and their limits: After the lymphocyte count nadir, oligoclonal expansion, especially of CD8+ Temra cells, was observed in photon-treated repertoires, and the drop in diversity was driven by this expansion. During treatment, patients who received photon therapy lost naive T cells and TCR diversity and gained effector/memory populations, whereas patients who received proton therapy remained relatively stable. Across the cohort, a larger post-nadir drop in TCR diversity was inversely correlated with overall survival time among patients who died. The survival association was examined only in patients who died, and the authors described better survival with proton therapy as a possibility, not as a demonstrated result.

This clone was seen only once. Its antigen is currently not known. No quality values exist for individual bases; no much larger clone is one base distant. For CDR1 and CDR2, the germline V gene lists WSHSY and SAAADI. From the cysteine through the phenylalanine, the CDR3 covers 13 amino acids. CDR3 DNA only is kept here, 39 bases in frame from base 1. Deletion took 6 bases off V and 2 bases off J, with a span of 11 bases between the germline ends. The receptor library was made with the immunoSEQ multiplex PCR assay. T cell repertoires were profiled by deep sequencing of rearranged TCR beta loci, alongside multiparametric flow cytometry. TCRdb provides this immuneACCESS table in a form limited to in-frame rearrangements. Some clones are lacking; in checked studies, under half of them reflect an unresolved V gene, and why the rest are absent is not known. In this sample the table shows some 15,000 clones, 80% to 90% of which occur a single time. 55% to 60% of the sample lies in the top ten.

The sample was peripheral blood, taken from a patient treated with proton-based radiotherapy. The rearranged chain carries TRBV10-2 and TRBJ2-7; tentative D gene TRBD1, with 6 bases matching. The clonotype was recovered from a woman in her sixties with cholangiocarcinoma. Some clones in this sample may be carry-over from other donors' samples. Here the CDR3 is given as CASSSGQPYEQYF. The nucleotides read TGCGCCAGCAGCTCGGGACAACCCTACGAGCAGTACTTC.